This TCR beta chain was documented in a study of T cells in Graves' hyperthyroidism and ophthalmopathy. Whole-study results and caveats: Patients with ophthalmopathy were separated from those with stable hyperthyroidism by a 13 V-J model.

The TCR beta CDR3 regions underwent amplification using RNA transcripts as the source. The primer set for the first-round RT-PCR of the TCR CDR3 was HTBI. TCRdb itself ran the multiplex PCR reads through MiXCR, one entry per CDR3 protein. This table has some 370,000 distinct CDR3 sequences, about a sixth appearing once. Germline V gene sequence: CDR1 DFQATT, CDR2 SNEGSKA (reference sequence). CDR3 length: 13 residues. Many counts were recorded for this clonotype. Its antigen is not known. Sequenced input: blood. This TCR derives from a woman aged 30 to 39 with Graves' hyperthyroidism that later progressed to Graves' ophthalmopathy. V is TRBV20-1 and J is TRBJ2-3; 8 bases fit TRBD2. In DNA form, the CDR3 reads TGCAGCGATAAGCGGGAGTTCACAGATACGCAGTATTTT. Its translation: CSDKREFTDTQYF.